The 25 T cell receptor beta chains given below trace back to one sample, sequenced in a study of T cell responses to AZD1222 COVID-19 vaccine. The assay was immunoSEQ multiplex PCR, and TCRdb's table has in-frame clones only and misses some. The sample carries about 75,000 clones, roughly 84% recorded once. Sequencing was performed on peripheral blood, taken 28 days after the second AZD1222 dose. These receptor sequences come from an adult who received the AZD1222 COVID-19 vaccine.

This clone was observed a handful of times. CDR3 amino acids: CSASTLGNQPQHF. As DNA, the CDR3 is TGCAGTGCTAGTACCCTGGGCAATCAGCCCCAGCATTTT. This chain connects TRBV20-1 to TRBJ1-5; no clear D gene. Germline CDR1 DFQATT, CDR2 SNEGSKA (reference sequence). Trimming stripped 3 bases from V and 2 bases from J, with 8 bases between. This CDR3 comprises 13 residues.

V gene TRBV28 combines with J gene TRBJ1-1; the D is unclear. The CDR3 is 14 amino acids. Germline CDR1 and CDR2: MDHEN and SYDVKM. V gave up 6 bases and J gave up 6 bases, with 17 bases separating them. In DNA form, the CDR3 reads TGTGCCAGCAGACCCGGGCAGAACCCACCTGAAGCTTTCTTT. It encodes CASRPGQNPPEAFF. Looking up the rest from reference TRBV28 and TRBJ1-1 gives the full variable domain: DVKVTQSSRYLVKRTGEKVFLECVQDMDHENMFWYRQDPGLGLRLIYFSYDVKMKEKGDIPEGYSVSREKKERFSLILESASTNQTSMYLCASRPGQNPPEAFFGQGTRLTVV.

This chain uses TRBV12-3 or TRBV12-4 with TRBJ1-2; 9 positions agree with TRBD1. J lost 6 bases, V lost 7 bases, and 6 bases had no gene match. This CDR3 is 13 amino acids long. CDR3 DNA: TGTGCCAGCACCCCGACAGGGGGAAATGGCTACACCTTC. Translated: CASTPTGGNGYTF.

The chain combines TRBV30 with TRBJ1-2, with TRBD1 matching over 7 bases. The V and J ends lost 0 bases and 0 bases, in that order; junction bases with no gene match: 13. Germline V gene lookup returns CDR1 GTSNPN and CDR2 SVGIG (reference sequence). The CDR3 consists of 18 residues. CDR3 loop: CAWSVNDRDPSTNYGYTF. As DNA, the CDR3 is TGTGCCTGGAGTGTAAACGACAGGGACCCTTCTACTAACTATGGCTACACCTTC.

The rearrangement links TRBV5-1 to TRBJ2-5, with D perhaps TRBD2 (6 bases). Trimming stripped 4 bases from V and 5 bases from J, with 12 bases between. The germline CDR1 and CDR2 sequences are SGHRS and YFSETQ. The CDR3 is made up of 13 amino acids. The CDR3 region has the DNA TGCGCCAGCAGCCTCGGGGAGGAGGAGACCCAGTACTTC. Encoded protein: CASSLGEEETQYF.

The rearrangement links TRBV27 to TRBJ1-6; no reliable D call. The CDR3 runs 16 residues. Trimming cost V 5 bases and J 2 bases, with 13 bases left between them. Per germline, CDR1 MNHEY and CDR2 SMNVEV (reference sequence). The CDR3 region is CASSPPSRTYNSPLHF. DNA of the CDR3: TGTGCCAGCAGTCCGCCCAGCAGGACCTATAATTCACCCCTCCACTTT.

The chain has TRBV18 and TRBJ1-2; 8 bases are a match to TRBD1. The J segment lost 6 bases and the V segment lost 3 bases, leaving 9 bases of the junction unmatched. The CDR3 is made up of 15 amino acids. Germline CDR1 reads KGHSH; CDR2 reads LQKENI. CDR3 sequence: CASSPDRDRKDGYTF. In DNA form, the CDR3 reads TGTGCCAGCTCACCGGACAGGGATCGAAAAGATGGCTACACCTTC.

This clone was counted only a few times. V and J are TRBV6-6 and TRBJ1-5; possible D gene TRBD1, 5 bases. Germline V gene lookup returns CDR1 MNHNY and CDR2 SVGAGI (reference sequence). Trimming left V 6 bases short and J 5 bases short, with 14 bases between. The CDR3 is 14 residues long. CDR3 amino acids: CASSPVGRDQPQHF. DNA of the CDR3: TGTGCCAGCAGCCCGGTGGGACGGGATCAGCCCCAGCATTTT.

V and J are TRBV5-6 and TRBJ2-7, with D perhaps matching TRBD1 (7 bases). The CDR3 extends over 13 amino acids. The V gene's germline CDR1 is SGHDT and CDR2 YYEEEE. With 0 bases removed from V and 6 bases from J, the gap between germline ends came to 10 bases. The CDR3 here is CASSLAQGGEQYF. CDR3 DNA sequence: TGTGCCAGCAGCTTGGCGCAGGGGGGCGAGCAGTACTTC. Based on the CDR3 plus reference TRBV5-6 and TRBJ2-7, the full variable domain is DAGVTQSPTHLIKTRGQQVTLRCSPKSGHDTVSWYQQALGQGPQFIFQYYEEEERQRGNFPDRFSGHQFPNYSSELNVNALLLGDSALYLCASSLAQGGEQYFGPGTRLTVT.

The chain is built from TRBV7-2 and TRBJ1-2; the match to TRBD1 covers 7 bases. Germline CDR1 and CDR2: SGHTA and FQGNSA. Trimming took 2 bases from V and 8 from J; bases not matched to a gene: 11. This CDR3 has 15 residues. The CDR3 bases are TGTGCCAGCAGCTTATCCCCGACAGGGCGGGAGGGCTACACCTTC. This encodes CASSLSPTGREGYTF.

The chain uses TRBV27 and TRBJ1-2; 12 bases agree with TRBD1. V was pared by 4 bases and J by 8 bases, with 11 bases of the junction left unmatched. CDR3 length: 16 amino acids. Germline lookup yields CDR1 MNHEY and CDR2 SMNVEV (reference sequence). CDR3 sequence (DNA): TGTGCCAGCAGTTCTTGGGGGACAGGGGGCTTTGGAGGCTACACCTTC. As protein: CASSSWGTGGFGGYTF.

The J gene is TRBJ2-2, the V gene TRBV7-2, with 7 bases identical to TRBD2. Germline lookup yields CDR1 SGHTA and CDR2 FQGNSA. Trimming took 1 base from V and 1 from J; bases not matched to a gene: 3. This CDR3 region has 16 residues. The CDR3 here is CASSLGSGGNTGELFF. CDR3 DNA: TGTGCCAGCAGCTTAGGGTCGGGAGGGAACACCGGGGAGCTGTTTTTT. Together with reference TRBV7-2 and TRBJ2-2, the CDR3 gives the full variable domain: GAGVSQSPSNKVTEKGKDVELRCDPISGHTALYWYRQSLGQGLEFLIYFQGNSAPDKSGLPSDRFSAERTGGSVSTLTIQRTQQEDSAVYLCASSLGSGGNTGELFFGEGSRLTVL.

This chain links TRBV28 with TRBJ2-1, with D unresolved. Germline V gene data show CDR1 as MDHEN and CDR2 as SYDVKM. Deletions cut 2 bases from V and 5 bases from J, with 10 bases between. The CDR3 sequence is 14 residues long. The CDR3 sequence is CASSLVNSHNEQFF. The CDR3 DNA reads as TGTGCCAGCAGTTTAGTTAATAGTCACAATGAGCAGTTCTTC. The full variable domain, in which reference TRBV28 and TRBJ2-1 provide the parts outside the CDR3, is DVKVTQSSRYLVKRTGEKVFLECVQDMDHENMFWYRQDPGLGLRLIYFSYDVKMKEKGDIPEGYSVSREKKERFSLILESASTNQTSMYLCASSLVNSHNEQFFGPGTRLTVL.

The rearrangement joins TRBV6-4 to TRBJ2-5; perhaps TRBD1 as D (6 bases). V gave up 7 bases and J gave up 3 bases, with 18 bases separating them. This CDR3 contains 15 residues. CDR1 is MRHNA and CDR2 is SNTAGT in the germline V gene. The CDR3 sequence is CASTMGAGYKETQYF. The CDR3 coding sequence is TGTGCCAGCACCATGGGGGCGGGCTATAAAGAGACCCAGTACTTC.

This clone was seen once. The rearrangement joins TRBV12-3 or TRBV12-4 to TRBJ2-3; the D gene is possibly TRBD1 (5 bases). The germline V and J ends were trimmed by 4 bases and 6 bases, with 8 bases remaining between them. The length of the CDR3 is 12 residues. The CDR3: CASSWGRDTQYF. The DNA for the CDR3 is TGTGCCAGCAGTTGGGGCCGCGATACGCAGTATTTT.

This clone was seen more than once but under ten times. This sequence joins TRBV21-1 and TRBJ1-5. TRBV21-1 is reported as a pseudogene. CDR3 length: 15 residues. In DNA form, the CDR3 reads TGTGCCAGCAGCAAAGCTTATGGCAGGAGACAGCCCCAGCATTTT. Translation: CASSKAYGRRQPQHF.

This sequence joins TRBV3-1 (or the pseudogene TRBV3-2) and TRBJ1-5; D remains unclear. Per germline, CDR1 LGHDT and CDR2 YNNKEL (reference sequence). There are 13 residues in the CDR3. Trimming stripped 1 base from V and 7 bases from J, with 8 bases between. The CDR3 spells CASSQGERQPQHF. DNA for the CDR3: TGTGCCAGCAGCCAAGGAGAACGGCAGCCCCAGCATTTT.

This clone came up many times. V gene TRBV19 combines with J gene TRBJ1-6; D is undetermined. The CDR3 sequence is 14 residues long. With 4 bases removed from V and 6 bases from J, the gap between germline ends came to 10 bases. Germline CDR1 is LNHDA and CDR2 is SQIVND (reference sequence). The CDR3 spells CASSSNHGNSPLHF. In nucleotides, the CDR3 is TGTGCCAGTAGTAGCAATCACGGTAATTCACCCCTCCACTTT.

This chain uses TRBV6-6 with TRBJ1-1, with a possible D match to TRBD1 (6 bases). The CDR3 loop spans 14 amino acids. CDR1 and CDR2 (germline): MNHNY, SVGAGI (reference sequence). Trimming cost V 4 bases and J 1 base, with 10 bases left between them. CDR3 sequence reads: CASSFDRTNTEAFF. CDR3 sequence (DNA): TGTGCCAGCAGTTTCGACAGGACGAACACTGAAGCTTTCTTT.

The V gene is TRBV29-1, the J gene TRBJ2-3, with TRBD2 matching over 9 bases. Germline V gene sequence: CDR1 SQVTM, CDR2 ANQGSEA. J was trimmed by 1 base and V by 4 bases; bases with no gene match: 12. CDR3 length equals 17 residues. CDR3 bases: TGCAGCGTTGGCGGACTAGCGAACTTCGCTCGCACAGATACGCAGTATTTT. Translation: CSVGGLANFARTDTQYF.

The CDR3 reads CTSSQDCLAGGPEQFF. DNA for the CDR3: TGCACCAGCAGCCAAGATTGCCTAGCGGGGGGTCCTGAGCAGTTCTTC. V usage is TRBV1 and J usage is TRBJ2-1; TRBD2, the D gene given by the table, was not confirmed from the DNA. TRBV1 has pseudogene status. The CDR3 loop spans 16 amino acids.

V gene TRBV5-1 combines with J gene TRBJ2-2; a weak D match, TRBD1 (5 bases). V was clipped by 4 bases and J by 5 bases, with 12 bases between them. Germline V gene data show CDR1 as SGHRS and CDR2 as YFSETQ. The CDR3 length is 14 residues. The CDR3, as DNA: TGCGCCAGCAGCCTGGGGCTAGAAACCGGGGAGCTGTTTTTT. Amino acids: CASSLGLETGELFF.

The V gene is TRBV28, the J gene TRBJ2-7; 10 bases are shared with TRBD2. The V gene's germline CDR1 is MDHEN and CDR2 SYDVKM. The ends lost 4 bases at V and 1 base at J; junction bases unmatched: 1. This CDR3 region has 14 residues. This CDR3 is CASSSTSGSYEQYF. As DNA, the CDR3 is TGTGCCAGCAGTTCGACTAGCGGGTCCTACGAGCAGTACTTC.

The table lists this clone with a count of one. This rearrangement joins TRBV27 to TRBJ2-3, with 7 bases aligning to TRBD1. V gave up 2 bases and J gave up 2 bases; unmatched junction bases: 1. This CDR3 is built from 14 residues. Germline V gene lookup returns CDR1 MNHEY and CDR2 SMNVEV (reference sequence). As DNA, the CDR3 is TGTGCCAGCAGTTTAGGGACAGCCACAGATACGCAGTATTTT. Amino acids: CASSLGTATDTQYF.

This clone was observed a single time. J is TRBJ2-2 and V is TRBV6-2 or TRBV6-3; 11 nucleotides agree with TRBD1. Germline CDR1 MNHEY, CDR2 SVGEGT. This CDR3 region has 16 residues. The V and J ends lost 1 base and 4 bases, in that order; junction bases with no gene match: 2. The CDR3 here is CASSYWDRGFTGELFF. CDR3 nucleotide sequence: TGTGCCAGCAGTTACTGGGACAGGGGGTTCACCGGGGAGCTGTTTTTT.